Shown below are 30 T cell receptor beta chains from a single sample sequenced in a study of T cells in Graves' hyperthyroidism and ophthalmopathy. TCR beta CDR3 regions were amplified from RNA transcripts. Using the HTBI primer set, a first-round RT-PCR was run on the TCR CDR3. MiXCR was run by TCRdb on the multiplex PCR reads, yielding one entry per CDR3 protein. The sample consists of 300,000 to 500,000 distinct CDR3 sequences, more than 13% of them appearing once. The sample taken for sequencing was blood. Receptors were obtained from a man aged 50-59 years with Graves' ophthalmopathy.

J is TRBJ2-7 and V is TRBV11-1; 9 bases agree with TRBD2. V shed 1 base, J shed 0 bases, and the junction held 7 bases outside the gene matches. The CDR3 covers 17 residues. Germline V gene sequence: CDR1 SGHAT, CDR2 FQDESV (reference sequence). The CDR3 protein is CASSLESSGTPSYEQYF. The CDR3 bases are TGTGCCAGCAGCTTAGAGTCTAGCGGGACACCCTCCTACGAGCAGTACTTC. The full variable domain, rest sourced from reference TRBV11-1 and TRBJ2-7, is EAEVAQSPRYKITEKSQAVAFWCDPISGHATLYWYRQILGQGPELLVQFQDESVVDDSQLPKDRFSAERLKGVDSTLKIQPAELGDSAMYLCASSLESSGTPSYEQYFGPGTRLTVT.

This clonotype has at least ten counts. The rearrangement links TRBV20-1 to TRBJ2-7; 8 bases match TRBD2. The CDR3 is 15 residues long. Germline CDR1 is DFQATT and CDR2 is SNEGSKA (reference sequence). With V trimmed by 6 bases and J by 5 bases, 15 bases remained unmatched. This chain's CDR3 is CSATSGTSIFDEQYF. The CDR3 coding sequence is TGCAGTGCGACCTCCGGGACTAGTATTTTCGACGAGCAGTACTTC.

This clonotype was counted ten times or more. The chain carries TRBV18 and TRBJ1-1; no clear D. CDR3 size: 13 residues. Germline V lookup: CDR1 KGHSH, CDR2 LQKENI. The V end was cut by 1 base, the J end by 5 bases, with 8 bases between. The CDR3 nucleotides read TGTGCCAGCTCACCACTAGCGAAAACTGAAGCTTTCTTT. It is translated as CASSPLAKTEAFF.

This clonotype was picked up many times. The chain has TRBV28 and TRBJ2-7; D call uncertain. The V end lost 6 bases, the J end lost 3 bases, and 12 bases lay between the germline ends. From germline, CDR1 is MDHEN and CDR2 SYDVKM. This CDR3 has 13 residues. The chain's CDR3 is CASRTPGNYEQYF. Written as DNA, the CDR3 is TGTGCCAGCAGAACACCTGGAAACTACGAGCAGTACTTC.

This clonotype was observed at least ten times. The rearrangement uses TRBV6-5 and TRBJ1-1; D may be TRBD1 (6 bases). The CDR3 sequence is 15 residues long. Between the trimmed V and J ends, which lost 2 bases and 1 base, there was a span of 11 bases. The germline gives CDR1 MNHEY, CDR2 SVGAGI. The CDR3 DNA follows: TGTGCCAGCAGTTACGAGCTGGGGGCGAACACTGAAGCTTTCTTT. Protein sequence: CASSYELGANTEAFF.

This clonotype occurred a few times. The chain carries TRBV15 and TRBJ2-1, with a possible D match to TRBD1 (6 bases). Trimming shortened V by 0 bases and J by 0 bases, and 9 bases separated the two germline ends. Germline V gives CDR1 LNHNV, CDR2 YYDKDF (reference sequence). This CDR3 has 16 residues. The chain's CDR3 is CATSRDQGSSYNEQFF. The CDR3 DNA sequence: TGTGCCACCAGCAGAGACCAGGGGAGCTCCTACAATGAGCAGTTCTTC.

This clonotype was observed at least ten times. The chain employs TRBV3-1 and TRBJ2-5, with D perhaps TRBD2 (5 bases). This CDR3 has 15 amino acids. CDR1 is LGHDT and CDR2 is YNNKEL in the germline V gene (reference sequence). Trimming cost V 4 bases and J 6 bases, with 18 bases left between them. The CDR3 here is CASSLPSLGEKTQYF. The CDR3 region has the DNA TGTGCCAGCAGCCTCCCATCACTAGGAGAAAAGACCCAGTACTTC.

The V gene is TRBV20-1, the J gene TRBJ2-3; no clear D. Trimming shortened V by 3 bases and J by 6 bases, and 13 bases separated the two germline ends. CDR3 length: 13 amino acids. CDR1 and CDR2 (germline): DFQATT, SNEGSKA (reference sequence). CDR3 DNA sequence: TGCAGTGCTAGGGAGATAGGTGAGGATACGCAGTATTTT. It specifies CSAREIGEDTQYF.

The V gene is TRBV7-8, the J gene TRBJ2-6; D may be TRBD1 (6 bases). In germline, CDR1 is SGHVS, CDR2 FQNEAQ. This CDR3 is 14 amino acids long. The V end lost 6 bases, the J end lost 4 bases, and 10 bases lay between the germline ends. This chain's CDR3 is CASRTGRGANVLTF. The DNA of the CDR3 is TGTGCCAGCAGAACAGGGAGAGGGGCCAACGTCCTGACTTTC.

This clonotype was counted at least ten times. The rearrangement links TRBV19 to TRBJ1-5; the match to TRBD1 covers 7 bases. The trim removed 8 bases at V and 5 bases at J, leaving 3 bases unmatched. The CDR3 contains 12 residues. Germline values: CDR1 LNHDA, CDR2 SQIVND (reference sequence). CDR3 in DNA: TGTGCCAGTGGACAGGAGTATCAGCCCCAGCATTTT. This translates into CASGQEYQPQHF.

The CDR3 spells CASSLRGQLNTEAFF. The CDR3 coding sequence is TGCGCCAGCAGCTTGAGAGGACAGCTAAACACTGAAGCTTTCTTT. This chain joins TRBV5-1 and TRBJ1-1; TRBD1 might be the D (6 bases). V was pared by 1 base and J by 2 bases, with 12 bases between. From germline, CDR1 is SGHRS and CDR2 YFSETQ. This CDR3 has 15 residues.

The chain carries TRBV5-6 and TRBJ2-2; D remains unclear. CDR3 length: 14 amino acids. CDR1 is SGHDT, CDR2 YYEEEE, per germline. The V gene lost 1 base and the J gene lost 1 base, with 5 bases spanning the gap. CDR3 coding DNA: TGTGCCAGCAGCTTGCGGCTGAACACCGGGGAGCTGTTTTTT. Its translation: CASSLRLNTGELFF. Combining the CDR3 with reference TRBV5-6 and TRBJ2-2 gives the whole variable domain DAGVTQSPTHLIKTRGQQVTLRCSPKSGHDTVSWYQQALGQGPQFIFQYYEEEERQRGNFPDRFSGHQFPNYSSELNVNALLLGDSALYLCASSLRLNTGELFFGEGSRLTVL.

The gene calls are TRBV19 and TRBJ1-1; D gene ambiguous. The germline V gene has CDR1 LNHDA and CDR2 SQIVND (reference sequence). The CDR3 has 13 amino acids. The germline V and J ends were trimmed by 4 bases and 0 bases, with 6 bases remaining between them. The CDR3 DNA sequence: TGTGCCAGTAGTAATGCGATGAACACTGAAGCTTTCTTT. Translated: CASSNAMNTEAFF.

This clonotype has ten or more counts. The chain combines TRBV20-1 with TRBJ2-1; the D is unclear. The germline CDR1 and CDR2 sequences are DFQATT and SNEGSKA (reference sequence). The V end was cut by 6 bases, the J end by 6 bases, with 12 bases between. The CDR3 loop spans 12 amino acids. CDR3 loop: CSADDKSNEQFF. The CDR3 nucleotides are TGCAGTGCAGATGACAAGTCCAATGAGCAGTTCTTC.

This clonotype was counted at least ten times. The V and J genes are TRBV7-9 and TRBJ2-7; unclear D gene. The CDR3 length is 15 residues. CDR1 SEHNR and CDR2 FQNEAQ come from the germline V gene (reference sequence). V was cut by 3 bases and J by 3 bases, with 15 bases left in between. The CDR3 DNA reads TGTGCCAGCAGCTTCCAGGCTCGACGGAGCTACGAGCAGTACTTC. Protein: CASSFQARRSYEQYF.

This clonotype was counted between two and nine times. The rearrangement joins TRBV6-2 or TRBV6-3 to TRBJ1-1; D remains unclear. The CDR3 consists of 15 residues. The germline CDR1 and CDR2 sequences are MNHEY and SVGEGT. V lost 0 bases to trimming and J lost 6 bases, with 14 bases between them. The CDR3 protein is CASSYSLIRQAEAFF. CDR3 DNA: TGTGCCAGCAGTTACTCGCTTATCAGGCAAGCTGAAGCTTTCTTT.

The CDR3 sequence: CASSMGLDFYEQYF. CDR3 DNA: TGTGCCAGTAGTATGGGGCTGGACTTCTACGAGCAGTACTTC. The chain has TRBV19 and TRBJ2-7; TRBD1 or TRBD2 may be the D gene (5 bases each). V was clipped by 3 bases and J by 3 bases, with 12 bases between them. CDR3 size: 14 residues. The germline V gene has CDR1 LNHDA and CDR2 SQIVND (reference sequence).

This clonotype appeared many times. The V gene is TRBV9, the J gene TRBJ2-5; D call uncertain. Germline CDR1 and CDR2: SGDLS and YYNGEE. The CDR3 extends over 15 amino acids. Trimming pared 0 bases from V and 7 bases from J, leaving 16 bases between. CDR3 in DNA: TGTGCCAGCAGCGTAGGTCACAGCATAAAGGGGACCCAGTACTTC. This encodes CASSVGHSIKGTQYF.

This clonotype was detected only once. This may arise from a read error, as a much more abundant clone is one base away. The rearrangement links TRBV7-8 to TRBJ1-5; D unresolved. The CDR3 totals 15 residues. Looked up from germline, CDR1 is SGHVS and CDR2 is FQNEAQ. V was cut by 5 bases and J by 3 bases, with 14 bases left in between. This chain's CDR3 is CASSLCRGFNQPQHF. CDR3 nucleotides: TGTGCCAGCAGCCTCTGCCGCGGTTTCAATCAGCCCCAGCATTTT.

This clonotype was counted ten times or more. V usage is TRBV20-1 and J usage is TRBJ2-5; D might be TRBD2 (6 bases). The germline V gene has CDR1 DFQATT and CDR2 SNEGSKA (reference sequence). The ends were cut back, 5 bases at V and 3 bases at J, with 13 bases in the middle. The CDR3 sequence is 13 residues long. This chain's CDR3 is CSAPPGGKETQYF. DNA for the CDR3: TGCAGTGCTCCGCCCGGCGGGAAAGAGACCCAGTACTTC.

The V gene is TRBV19, the J gene TRBJ1-1; tentative D call: TRBD1 (5 bases). This CDR3 spans 14 amino acids. V was clipped by 3 bases and J by 1 base, with 9 bases between them. Germline CDR1 and CDR2: LNHDA and SQIVND (reference sequence). The CDR3 DNA reads as TGTGCCAGTAGTATTCCCGGGGGGAACACTGAAGCTTTCTTT. Its translation: CASSIPGGNTEAFF.

This clonotype has a count of ten or more. V usage is TRBV5-8 and J usage is TRBJ2-5; the match to TRBD1 covers 11 bases. J gave up 2 bases and V 4 bases, and 7 bases lay outside the gene matches. This CDR3 spans 16 amino acids. In germline, CDR1 is SGHTS, CDR2 YDEGEE. CDR3 residues: CASSLTGTGGQETQYF. In DNA, the CDR3 is TGTGCCAGCAGCCTGACCGGGACAGGGGGTCAAGAGACCCAGTACTTC.

This clonotype came up a few times. The rearrangement links TRBV6-1 to TRBJ2-3; D may be TRBD1 or TRBD2 (5 bases each). This CDR3 comprises 13 residues. The germline V gene has CDR1 MNHNS and CDR2 SASEGT. Trimming took off 5 bases at V and 9 bases at J, with 15 bases between the two ends. CDR3 sequence reads: CASSTPGLRTQYF. CDR3 nucleotide sequence: TGTGCCAGCAGTACACCGGGGCTACGAACGCAGTATTTT.

The table lists this clonotype with many counts. The rearrangement uses TRBV28 and TRBJ1-2; 7 nucleotides match TRBD1. V lost 8 bases to trimming and J lost 4 bases; unmatched junction nucleotides: 7. The CDR3 contains 13 residues. Germline loops: CDR1 MDHEN, CDR2 SYDVKM. The CDR3 is CASVKRQGYGYTF. The CDR3 nucleotides are TGTGCCAGCGTAAAGCGACAGGGCTATGGCTACACCTTC.

This clonotype came up many times. V gene TRBV6-5 combines with J gene TRBJ1-5, with no clear D. Trimming removed 0 bases from V and 0 bases from J, with 3 bases in between. This CDR3 has 14 residues. CDR1 is MNHEY and CDR2 is SVGAGI in the germline V gene. Here the CDR3 DNA reads TGTGCCAGCAGTTACTCAGCTAGCAATCAGCCCCAGCATTTT. It is translated as CASSYSASNQPQHF.

This clonotype was counted many times. V usage is TRBV12-3 or TRBV12-4 and J usage is TRBJ2-1; 10 bases are a match to TRBD2. The CDR3 consists of 16 residues. The V gene end was trimmed by 6 bases and the J gene end by 1 base; junction bases not matched to a gene: 6. CDR3 region: CASSSSGSQSYNEQFF. The DNA for the CDR3 is TGTGCCAGCAGCTCTAGCGGGAGTCAATCCTACAATGAGCAGTTCTTC.

This clonotype has ten or more counts. The chain links TRBV20-1 to TRBJ1-1; D remains ambiguous. This CDR3 spans 11 amino acids. The V gene lost 5 bases and the J gene lost 1 base, with 5 bases spanning the gap. Germline lookup yields CDR1 DFQATT and CDR2 SNEGSKA (reference sequence). CDR3: CSAASNTEAFF. For the CDR3, the DNA is TGCAGTGCTGCATCGAACACTGAAGCTTTCTTT.

This clonotype was recorded many times. The CDR3 DNA sequence: TGCAGTGCTAGGAACCGGGACAGATACACTGAAGCTTTCTTT. Translated: CSARNRDRYTEAFF. V and J are TRBV20-1 and TRBJ1-1, with 7 bases lining up with TRBD1. Germline trimming cut 3 bases from V and 3 bases from J; bases unmatched to any gene: 7. CDR3 length: 14 amino acids. Germline V CDR1 and CDR2: DFQATT, SNEGSKA (reference sequence).

The J gene is TRBJ1-4, the V gene TRBV10-1; TRBD1 is a possible D gene (6 bases). The CDR3 sequence is 16 residues long. V was cut by 11 bases and J by 4 bases, with 23 bases left in between. Per germline, CDR1 WNHNN and CDR2 SYGVQD (reference sequence). The CDR3: CAGSRGGGARNEKLFF. In DNA, the CDR3 is TGCGCCGGATCCAGAGGTGGGGGGGCACGTAATGAAAAACTGTTTTTT.

The chain links TRBV24-1 to TRBJ2-5, with D perhaps TRBD1 or TRBD2 (5 bases each). The V gene's germline CDR1 is KGHDR and CDR2 SFDVKD. Between the trimmed V and J ends, which lost 4 bases and 2 bases, there was a span of 16 bases. This CDR3 is 16 amino acids long. The CDR3 spells CATSESGAVSQETQYF. DNA of the CDR3: TGTGCCACCAGTGAATCCGGGGCTGTGAGTCAAGAGACCCAGTACTTC.